This T cell receptor beta chain was identified in a study of CXCR3-negative and CXCR3-positive naive CD8 T cells (dated by TCRdb to between 2019 and 2020). Concerning the study at large: In total, roughly 140 million TRB reads were obtained, which works out to roughly 1.5 +/- 0.3 million reads per library. Diversity and physicochemical repertoire analyses were performed on about a dozen donors pooled from two independent experiments. The TRBV-TRBJ cluster analysis covered naive subsets from 5 or 6 donors and memory cells from 3 donors.

Results the study describes overall, beyond this receptor: Freshly isolated PBMCs were used for most assays because CXCR3 expression partially decreased after cryopreservation. Compared with CXCR3-negative naive cells, CXCR3-positive naive cells had TRB CDR3s with higher hydrophobicity (lower Kidera factor 4), lower energy, and higher strength and volume indices. Comparably high repertoire diversity was found in both naive subsets, whereas much lower repertoire diversity was found in memory CD8+ T cells. Because surface CD5, which has been linked to self-reactivity in mice, was comparable between naive subsets, TCR interaction strength was also inferred from TRB CDR3 physicochemical properties. Similar TRBV-TRBJ usage was shown by naive CXCR3-negative and CXCR3-positive cells from the same donor, whereas distinct patterns were shown by memory cells.

Each CD8+ T cell subset was flow-sorted in triplicate, and some 300,000 cells per subset were placed directly into RLT lysis buffer. To exclude memory contaminants, naive CD8+ T cells were stringently defined as CD45RO-CCR7+CD27+CD95-. Peripheral blood mononuclear cells were isolated from buffy coats by standard density gradient centrifugation. A FACSAria III was used to flow-sort naive CXCR3-negative and CXCR3-positive CD8+ T cells. An RNeasy Mini Kit was used to extract total RNA from the sorted cells. On this clonotype itself: Its antigen remains unidentified.

The reads were generated on a NextSeq 550. The Human TCR Profiling Kit (MiLaboratory) was used to prepare UMI-labeled 5' RACE TRB cDNA libraries. cDNA synthesis used the entire amount of extracted RNA, and PCR amplification then used the entire amount of cDNA produced. Libraries were prepared in parallel with an identical number of PCR cycles. The original pipeline was this. MIGEC and MiXCR extracted about 49,000 +/- 11,000 unique UMI-labeled TRB cDNA molecules per library, requiring at least two reads per UMI. Each library averaged about 40,000 +/- 10,000 functional in-frame TRB CDR3 nucleotide clonotypes without stop codons. After downsampling to 5000 UMI-labeled TRB molecules per sample, diversity metrics, including normalized Shannon-Wiener and Chao1, were computed in VDJtools. Clonotype-size-weighted physicochemical properties of the central five CDR3 residues (interaction energy, strength, volume and Kidera factor 4) were computed in VDJtools. Through TCRdb reprocessing, the reads give one entry per CDR3 protein sequence; DNA is omitted. The V and J calls come from TCRdb's annotation, not from the publication. The sample table includes tens of thousands of distinct CDR3 sequences. The top ten constitute around 0.58% of the sample.

From the germline V gene, CDR1 is MNHEY and CDR2 is SVGAGI. The CDR3 goes from the cysteine to the phenylalanine over 13 residues. No DNA sequence is on record. The sequence was obtained from a human donor in good health. Some clones in this sample may be carry-over from other donors' samples. The rearranged segments are TRBV6-5 and TRBJ2-5. The source material was naive CXCR3+ CD8+ T cells from blood. What the cell subset or site label conveys for this sample: CD45RO-CCR7+CD27+CD95- naive CD8+ T cells expressing CXCR3 (TNR3+). CDR3 sequence: CASSYGRVETQYF.